Below, 25 T cell receptor beta chains from the same sample are listed, as sequenced in a study of T-cell memory formation after mild COVID-19. One entry per CDR3 protein, called by TCRdb with MiXCR from the 5' RACE reads. The sample holds 550,000 to 700,000 distinct CDR3 sequences, 15% to 20% seen once. Material: PBMCs or a T cell subset sorted from them (not recorded which). The receptor source for this set is an adult woman who had mild COVID-19 (a few samples of this study predate the infection). Cell type and time point are not known.

The chain carries TRBV11-3 and TRBJ2-1; 9 positions match TRBD2. Germline values: CDR1 SGHNT, CDR2 YENEEA. This CDR3 is 18 amino acids long. V lost 4 bases and J lost 1; bases outside the gene matches: 11. The CDR3 bases are TGTGCCAGCAGCTCCTCTAGACTAGCGGATCGTTCCTACAATGAGCAGTTCTTC. Protein product: CASSSSRLADRSYNEQFF.

The J gene is TRBJ2-7, the V gene TRBV20-1; a weak D match, TRBD1 (6 bases). CDR3 length equals 13 residues. CDR1 is DFQATT, CDR2 SNEGSKA, per germline (reference sequence). The V end lost 6 bases, the J end lost 0 bases, and 12 bases lay between the germline ends. CDR3 residues: CSARQVRSYEQYF. The DNA of the CDR3 is TGCAGTGCCAGACAGGTCCGCTCCTACGAGCAGTACTTC.

This clonotype was recorded a few times. This chain joins TRBV29-1 and TRBJ2-7; D may be TRBD1 (6 bases). The germline V gene has CDR1 SQVTM and CDR2 ANQGSEA. The CDR3 totals 13 residues. V dropped 7 bases and J dropped 2 bases, with 15 bases sitting between them. Here the CDR3 reads CSGRSRDTYEQYF. For the CDR3, the DNA is TGCAGCGGCCGTAGCAGGGACACCTACGAGCAGTACTTC.

This clonotype was picked up a small number of times. The V and J genes are TRBV7-2 and TRBJ1-1; 8 nucleotides line up with TRBD1. The germline gives CDR1 SGHTA, CDR2 FQGNSA. Trimming cost V 6 bases and J 5 bases; bases outside gene matches: 14. This CDR3 comprises 16 residues. In DNA, the CDR3 is TGTGCCAGCAGTCGAAGACAGGGGCCGGGTGGAACTGAAGCTTTCTTT. This codes for CASSRRQGPGGTEAFF. Looking up the rest from reference TRBV7-2 and TRBJ1-1 gives the full variable domain: GAGVSQSPSNKVTEKGKDVELRCDPISGHTALYWYRQSLGQGLEFLIYFQGNSAPDKSGLPSDRFSAERTGGSVSTLTIQRTQQEDSAVYLCASSRRQGPGGTEAFFGQGTRLTVV.

The V gene is TRBV4-2, the J gene TRBJ2-3; no clear D gene. The germline gives CDR1 LGHNA, CDR2 YNFKEQ. This CDR3 is built from 14 residues. The V end was cut by 1 base, the J end by 0 bases, with 5 bases between. CDR3 sequence reads: CASSQGDSTDTQYF. CDR3 nucleotides: TGTGCCAGCAGCCAAGGAGATAGCACAGATACGCAGTATTTT.

The CDR3 DNA reads as TGTGCCAGCAGCCCGAGGGCAGGGATGGGGGACACTGAAGCTTTCTTT. Its protein product is CASSPRAGMGDTEAFF. The chain uses TRBV7-6 and TRBJ1-1; D possibly corresponds to TRBD1 (5 bases). V lost 5 bases to trimming and J lost 3 bases, with 19 bases between them. Germline values: CDR1 SGHVS, CDR2 FNYEAQ. CDR3 length equals 16 residues. The full variable domain, with the rest looked up from reference TRBV7-6 and TRBJ1-1, is GAGVSQSPRYKVTKRGQDVALRCDPISGHVSLYWYRQALGQGPEFLTYFNYEAQQDKSGLPNDRFSAERPEGSISTLTIQRTEQRDSAMYRCASSPRAGMGDTEAFFGQGTRLTVV.

This clonotype was detected only a few times. This chain uses TRBV19 with TRBJ1-2; 8 bases match TRBD1. CDR1 LNHDA and CDR2 SQIVND come from the germline V gene (reference sequence). The CDR3 contains 15 residues. V lost 6 bases, J lost 2 bases, and 8 bases stayed unmatched. In nucleotides, the CDR3 is TGTGCCAGTAGCCTCACCCGGACAGGGAACTATGGCTACACCTTC. This gives the protein CASSLTRTGNYGYTF.

This clonotype has a handful of counts. CDR3 bases: TGCAGCGTTGAGGCAGGGCGCAATCAGCCCCAGCATTTT. This codes for CSVEAGRNQPQHF. The chain employs TRBV29-1 and TRBJ1-5; D is perhaps TRBD1 (5 bases). From germline, CDR1 is SQVTM and CDR2 ANQGSEA. V was shortened by 3 bases and J by 2 bases, with 8 bases between the two germline ends. The CDR3 has 13 residues.

This clonotype was seen a few times. V is TRBV9 and J is TRBJ2-1; 7 bases match TRBD2. Losses at the gene ends were 0 bases for V and 3 bases for J; bases not matched to a gene: 3. The CDR3 runs to 15 residues. Germline-derived CDR1 and CDR2 are SGDLS and YYNGEE. The DNA for the CDR3 is TGTGCCAGCAGCGTAGACGTAGCGGGCTACAATGAGCAGTTCTTC. It is translated as CASSVDVAGYNEQFF.

This clonotype was observed a few times. The chain combines TRBV6-5 with TRBJ2-1; D may correspond to TRBD1 or TRBD2 (5 bases each). The CDR3 runs to 13 residues. Germline CDR1 MNHEY, CDR2 SVGAGI. The V and J ends lost 6 bases and 9 bases respectively, with 15 bases between them. This chain's CDR3 is CASRFGTVGEQFF. In DNA form, the CDR3 reads TGTGCCAGCAGATTCGGGACCGTCGGTGAGCAGTTCTTC.

This clonotype appeared a few times. The chain recombines TRBV7-9 with TRBJ2-5; possibly TRBD1 for D (6 bases). Per the germline V gene, CDR1 is SEHNR and CDR2 is FQNEAQ (reference sequence). The V gene lost 2 bases and the J gene lost 3 bases, with 10 bases spanning the gap. The CDR3 runs to 14 residues. CDR3 in DNA: TGTGCCAGCAGCTTATTCCGGGACAAAGAGACCCAGTACTTC. Translated: CASSLFRDKETQYF.

This clonotype has more than one count but fewer than ten. The chain employs TRBV7-3 and TRBJ2-2; D not certain. The CDR3 sequence is 13 residues long. Trimming left V 5 bases short and J 4 bases short, with 8 bases between. Germline values: CDR1 SGHTA, CDR2 FQGTGA. CDR3 sequence: CASSHWSTGELFF. The CDR3 bases are TGTGCCAGCAGCCATTGGAGCACCGGGGAGCTGTTTTTT.

CDR3 sequence: CASRGEPPDTQYF. CDR3 nucleotide sequence: TGTGCCAGCAGGGGGGAGCCCCCAGATACGCAGTATTTT. The V and J genes are TRBV6-6 and TRBJ2-3; D tentatively fits TRBD1 or TRBD2 (5 bases each). Trimming left V 6 bases short and J 4 bases short, with 11 bases between. This CDR3 has 13 residues. Germline assignment: CDR1 MNHNY and CDR2 SVGAGI (reference sequence).

The sample holds a few counts of this clonotype. This rearrangement joins TRBV20-1 to TRBJ2-7; tentatively, D is TRBD2 (5 bases). Germline V lookup: CDR1 DFQATT, CDR2 SNEGSKA (reference sequence). Trimming shortened V by 3 bases and J by 7 bases, and 10 bases separated the two germline ends. This CDR3 is built from 11 residues. In DNA form, the CDR3 reads TGCAGTGCTAGCGTAGCGTCGGAGCAGTACTTC. It specifies CSASVASEQYF.

This clonotype has a handful of counts. This chain uses TRBV9 with TRBJ2-2; no firm D call. In germline, CDR1 is SGDLS, CDR2 YYNGEE. The V gene lost 4 bases and the J gene lost 8 bases, with 12 bases spanning the gap. The CDR3 covers 13 residues. CDR3 sequence (DNA): TGTGCCAGCAGCCGTGTCTCTTTGGGGGAGCTGTTTTTT. Its translation is CASSRVSLGELFF.

The chain employs TRBV7-2 and TRBJ2-3; weak D call: TRBD2 (5 bases). The CDR3 has 14 amino acids. The V gene lost 1 base and the J gene lost 4 bases, with 9 bases spanning the gap. Germline V gene sequence: CDR1 SGHTA, CDR2 FQGNSA. CDR3 in amino acids: CASSLGQRADTQYF. The CDR3 nucleotides read TGTGCCAGCAGCTTAGGCCAGAGGGCAGATACGCAGTATTTT.

This clonotype was detected ten times or more. This chain's CDR3 is CASSDTSNEQFF. CDR3 sequence (DNA): TGTGCCAGCAGCGATACTAGCAATGAGCAGTTCTTC. This sequence joins TRBV7-3 and TRBJ2-1, with D perhaps TRBD2 (5 bases). V shed 5 bases and J shed 6 bases, with 8 bases lying between them. The germline V gene encodes CDR1 SGHTA and CDR2 FQGTGA. There are 12 residues in the CDR3.

The chain uses TRBV7-9 and TRBJ2-2; D not certain. V lost 5 bases and J lost 7, with 8 bases in between. CDR3 size: 12 residues. The germline CDR1 and CDR2 sequences are SEHNR and FQNEAQ (reference sequence). The CDR3 DNA follows: TGTGCCAGCAGCCCCACGGGCGGGGAGCTGTTTTTT. It encodes CASSPTGGELFF.

This clonotype has just a few counts. This rearrangement joins TRBV5-1 to TRBJ2-3; D is possibly TRBD1 or TRBD2 (5 bases each). The CDR3 length is 13 residues. With 3 bases removed from V and 6 bases from J, the gap between germline ends came to 11 bases. Per the germline V gene, CDR1 is SGHRS and CDR2 is YFSETQ. The CDR3 coding sequence is TGCGCCAGCAGCTGGGACCTGTATGATACGCAGTATTTT. Translation: CASSWDLYDTQYF.

The chain links TRBV7-2 to TRBJ2-7; 8 bases align to TRBD2. The germline CDR1 and CDR2 sequences are SGHTA and FQGNSA. Germline trimming cut 8 bases from V and 2 bases from J; bases unmatched to any gene: 11. The CDR3 length is 15 residues. For the CDR3, the DNA is TGTGCCAGCCGACCTCAAGCGGGAGCTCCCTACGAGCAGTACTTC. Residues: CASRPQAGAPYEQYF. Combining the CDR3 with reference TRBV7-2 and TRBJ2-7 gives the whole variable domain GAGVSQSPSNKVTEKGKDVELRCDPISGHTALYWYRQSLGQGLEFLIYFQGNSAPDKSGLPSDRFSAERTGGSVSTLTIQRTQQEDSAVYLCASRPQAGAPYEQYFGPGTRLTVT.

This clonotype was seen more than once but under ten times. V and J are TRBV12-3 or TRBV12-4 and TRBJ1-5; D gene uncertain. V gave up 8 bases and J gave up 4 bases, with 6 bases separating them. The length of the CDR3 is 11 residues. The CDR3 loop reads CASLQNQPQHF. CDR3 coding DNA: TGTGCCAGCCTCCAAAATCAGCCCCAGCATTTT.

The chain links TRBV20-1 to TRBJ1-5; possible D gene TRBD1, 6 bases. The CDR3 extends over 15 amino acids. Between the trimmed V and J ends, which lost 0 bases and 1 base, there was a span of 10 bases. The germline V gene has CDR1 DFQATT and CDR2 SNEGSKA (reference sequence). CDR3 amino acids: CSARDTGQSNQPQHF. The DNA of the CDR3 is TGCAGTGCTAGAGATACAGGGCAAAGCAATCAGCCCCAGCATTTT.

V is TRBV7-9 and J is TRBJ2-3; D gene ambiguous. Trimming pared 1 base from V and 1 base from J, leaving 9 bases between. CDR3 length: 15 amino acids. Germline CDR1 SEHNR, CDR2 FQNEAQ (reference sequence). The DNA for the CDR3 is TGTGCCAGCAGCTTAGAGGATCAGGGCACAGATACGCAGTATTTT. Translation: CASSLEDQGTDTQYF.

In its sample, this clonotype was seen a few times. The chain links TRBV7-2 to TRBJ2-1, with D perhaps matching TRBD2 (5 bases). There are 14 residues in the CDR3. CDR1 and CDR2 (germline): SGHTA, FQGNSA. V lost 1 base and J 7 bases, leaving 11 bases between the germline ends. The CDR3 nucleotides read TGTGCCAGCAGCTTAGATCCTAGCCTGAATGAGCAGTTCTTC. Amino acid sequence: CASSLDPSLNEQFF.

The rearrangement links TRBV7-8 to TRBJ2-4, with D possibly being TRBD1 or TRBD2 (5 bases each). This CDR3 has 19 amino acids. Per germline, CDR1 SGHVS and CDR2 FQNEAQ. V lost 1 base and J 0 bases, leaving 19 bases between the germline ends. In DNA form, the CDR3 reads TGTGCCAGCAGCTTAGAAGGGCGTGGGGGTCCCCTAGCCAAAAACATTCAGTACTTC. This gives the protein CASSLEGRGGPLAKNIQYF.